Presented here are 12 T cell receptor beta chains from one specimen sequenced in a study of blood T cell repertoires in COVID-19. Assay used: immunoSEQ multiplex PCR; TCRdb lists only in-frame clones, some missing. The sample lists about 30,000 clones, about 90% occurring once. Sequencing was carried out using peripheral blood. The receptors shown here come from a man in his forties or fifties with active COVID-19.

In this sample, this clone turned up once. This rearrangement joins TRBV2 to TRBJ1-1; 9 nucleotides align to TRBD1. There are 15 residues in the CDR3. Germline values: CDR1 SNHLY, CDR2 FYNNEI. Trimming took 4 bases from V and 0 from J; bases not matched to a gene: 3. CDR3 amino acids: CASSGGQGLNTEAFF. The CDR3 region has the DNA TGTGCCAGCAGTGGGGGACAGGGATTGAACACTGAAGCTTTCTTT.

V and J are TRBV3-1 (or the pseudogene TRBV3-2) and TRBJ2-7, with TRBD1 matching over 8 bases. Germline V gene lookup returns CDR1 LGHDT and CDR2 YNNKEL (reference sequence). Trimming at V came to 0 bases and at J to 7 bases, leaving 8 bases not matched to a gene. This CDR3 has 15 residues. DNA of the CDR3: TGTGCCAGCAGCCAAGATGCGCAGGGGGCCAGAGAGCAGTACTTC. Encoded protein: CASSQDAQGAREQYF.

The gene calls are TRBV4-1 and TRBJ2-3; 10 bases match TRBD2. Germline CDR1 is MGHRA and CDR2 is YSYEKL. The CDR3 is 17 amino acids. V was pared by 1 base and J by 1 base, with 5 bases of the junction left unmatched. CDR3 sequence (DNA): TGCGCCAGCAGCCAAGGTTTAGCGGGGGGAGGCACAGATACGCAGTATTTT. Translation: CASSQGLAGGGTDTQYF.

V and J are TRBV10-2 and TRBJ1-1; a possible D gene is TRBD1 (5 bases). CDR1 is WSHSY, CDR2 SAAADI, per germline. The CDR3 covers 13 residues. Trimming removed 7 bases at V and 4 bases at J, with 13 bases between. The CDR3 protein is CASMKGGVTEAFF. As DNA, the CDR3 is TGCGCCAGCATGAAGGGAGGGGTCACTGAAGCTTTCTTT.

The count of this clone is one. The chain couples TRBV5-6 to TRBJ2-7; 10 bases match TRBD2. V gave up 0 bases and J gave up 3 bases; unmatched junction bases: 0. This CDR3 has 14 residues. Germline loops: CDR1 SGHDT, CDR2 YYEEEE. The DNA for the CDR3 is TGTGCCAGCAGCTTGGGGACTAGCGGCTACGAGCAGTACTTC. It specifies CASSLGTSGYEQYF.

CDR3 in amino acids: CASSDRQGQETQYF. The CDR3 DNA reads as TGTGCCAGCAGCGATCGACAGGGCCAAGAGACCCAGTACTTC. The chain combines TRBV5-4 with TRBJ2-5; 7 bases align to TRBD1. After removal of 4 bases from V and 1 base from J, the junction contained 4 bases not matched to a gene. Per germline, CDR1 SGHNT and CDR2 YYREEE (reference sequence). This CDR3 comprises 14 residues.

The J gene is TRBJ1-5, the V gene TRBV6-5; D gene ambiguous. The CDR3 is made up of 14 amino acids. CDR1 and CDR2 from the germline V gene are MNHEY and SVGAGI. V was pared by 6 bases and J by 6 bases, with 15 bases between. Here the CDR3 DNA reads TGTGCCAGCAGGGACTACCCACGGGGTCAGCCCCAGCATTTT. Protein: CASRDYPRGQPQHF.

The chain uses TRBV19 and TRBJ2-1; D is perhaps TRBD2 (5 bases). Trimming removed 5 bases at V and 4 bases at J, with 12 bases between. The CDR3 spans 14 residues. Germline-derived CDR1 and CDR2 are LNHDA and SQIVND (reference sequence). CDR3 region: CASSGLREYNEQFF. The DNA for the CDR3 is TGTGCCAGTAGTGGGCTCCGGGAATACAATGAGCAGTTCTTC.

The rearrangement joins TRBV15 to TRBJ2-3; 7 bases line up with TRBD1. Germline V lookup: CDR1 LNHNV, CDR2 YYDKDF (reference sequence). There are 17 residues in the CDR3. The J segment lost 0 bases and the V segment lost 1 base, leaving 7 bases of the junction unmatched. CDR3 sequence reads: CATSRGRGGGSTDTQYF. As DNA, the CDR3 is TGTGCCACCAGCAGAGGTCGAGGGGGCGGGAGCACAGATACGCAGTATTTT.

The chain couples TRBV10-1 to TRBJ2-3; 7 bases match TRBD1. CDR3 size: 17 residues. Germline V gene lookup returns CDR1 WNHNN and CDR2 SYGVQD (reference sequence). After removal of 3 bases from V and 3 bases from J, the junction contained 12 bases not matched to a gene. The CDR3 DNA reads as TGCGCCAGCAGTGATTCTCCATTCGGGACAGATACAGATACGCAGTATTTT. Translating it yields CASSDSPFGTDTDTQYF.

The chain employs TRBV5-1 and TRBJ2-7, with 7 bases matching TRBD1. Looked up from germline, CDR1 is SGHRS and CDR2 is YFSETQ. Trimming at V came to 0 bases and at J to 4 bases, leaving 7 bases not matched to a gene. The CDR3 is 15 amino acids. CDR3 amino acids: CASSLEPGQIYEQYF. DNA for the CDR3: TGCGCCAGCAGCTTGGAACCGGGACAGATATACGAGCAGTACTTC.

This clone is a singleton in its sample. The rearrangement uses TRBV27 and TRBJ2-1; the match to TRBD2 covers 8 bases. The germline V gene encodes CDR1 MNHEY and CDR2 SMNVEV (reference sequence). This CDR3 has 15 amino acids. The V segment lost 4 bases and the J segment 1 base; nucleotides outside the gene matches: 3. The CDR3 sequence: CASSWGLESYNEQFF. The CDR3 DNA is TGTGCCAGCAGTTGGGGACTAGAGTCCTACAATGAGCAGTTCTTC.